These T cell receptor beta chains were read from a single sample in a study of lymphopenia after photon versus proton radiotherapy. Clones were sequenced by immunoSEQ multiplex PCR, and TCRdb holds only the in-frame ones, with some missing. Of 28,000 or so clones listed, around 85% were seen once; the top ten hold around 4.9%. This specimen was peripheral blood, taken from a patient treated with photon-based radiotherapy. Every receptor here comes from a man aged 25-40 years with gastric cancer. The CDR3 runs from the conserved cysteine through the conserved F or W. The D gene is left open where the match is weak. The size field is filled for only some rows; it gives once, few, many or a size class.

>TRBD1|TRBJ1-3|TRBV6-5|-
CASSQGQGGNTIYF
TGTGCCAGCAGTCAGGGACAGGGAGGAAACACCATATATTTT
>-|TRBJ2-7|TRBV18|-
CASSPRARDGAYEQYF
TGTGCCAGCTCACCACGGGCCCGGGACGGAGCCTACGAGCAGTACTTC
>TRBD2|TRBJ2-2|TRBV18|-
CASSPFGLAGNTGELFF
TGTGCCAGCTCACCCTTCGGACTAGCGGGAAACACCGGGGAGCTGTTTTTT
>-|TRBJ2-3|TRBV11-2|-
CASSPHSSGRTDTQYF
TGTGCCAGCAGCCCGCACTCCAGCGGGCGCACAGATACGCAGTATTTT
>-|TRBJ1-2|TRBV6-1|-
CASRGLQGNYGYTF
TGTGCCAGCAGGGGGTTACAGGGTAACTATGGCTACACCTTC
>-|TRBJ1-2|TRBV27|-
CASITGRGIYGYTF
TGTGCCAGCATCACAGGGAGAGGCATCTATGGCTACACCTTC
>-|TRBJ2-2|TRBV12-5|few
CASEQPNTGELFF
TGTGCTAGTGAGCAGCCGAACACCGGGGAGCTGTTTTTT
>-|TRBJ2-1|TRBV18|-
CASSPGYAGGEQFF
TGTGCCAGCTCACCAGGGTACGCGGGCGGTGAGCAGTTCTTC
>-|TRBJ2-5|TRBV27|-
CASSQQIQETQYF
TGTGCCAGCAGTCAACAGATCCAAGAGACCCAGTACTTC
>TRBD2|TRBJ2-3|TRBV10-3|once
CAISLAGDTDTQYF
TGTGCCATATCACTAGCGGGGGACACAGATACGCAGTATTTT